This T cell receptor (beta chain) was sequenced in a study of beta chain features in type 1 diabetes (dated by TCRdb to the late 2010s). Regarding the research as a whole: Mean age, gender distribution, total cell number and subset yield were not different between patients and healthy donors. Across all samples, some 110,000,000 sorted cells were examined, and cell number per subset correlated strongly with RNA yield. Naive and central memory subsets were obtained from all 28 donors, but regulatory and stem cell-like memory subsets were isolated from only 8 patients and roughly eight healthy donors. The study compared TCRB repertoires of sorted circulating CD4+ T cell subsets between recently diagnosed type 1 diabetes patients and matched healthy donors.

Trimmed from V: 2 bases; trimmed from J: 5 bases; junction bases lacking a gene match: 2. The cysteine opens and the phenylalanine closes a CDR3 of 14 amino acids. Of the read, only the CDR3 DNA is kept; its 42 bases are in frame from base 1. The germline V gene sets CDR1 to SGHTA and CDR2 to FQGNSA. Note on this clone: Its antigen is currently not known. The sample holds no much larger clone one base away, and base qualities are not on file.

From each donor, a single peripheral blood sample of approximately 120 mL on average was drawn into heparinised tubes. A BD FACSAria II was used to sort naive, central memory, regulatory and stem cell-like memory CD4+ T cells with a panel that included CD45RO, CCR7, CD25, CD127, CD95 and CD27. All sorted populations exceeded 95% purity. Right away, PBMCs were isolated by Lymphoprep density gradient centrifugation and were stained directly, with no culture step. So that batch effects would be minimized, each experiment stained and sorted samples in pairs, pairing one healthy donor with one patient. Broad study findings and their caveats: PCR might favor shorter templates, but patient and control samples were amplified and corrected together, so any skew would affect both groups equally. Naive, central memory and regulatory TCRB repertoires appeared to be more alike among patients than among healthy donors. Fewer insertions and more nucleotide deletions at VDJ recombination sites were observed in patients with type 1 diabetes, implying thymic rearrangement abnormalities. In all four CD4+ subsets, TCRB CDR3 length was moderately but significantly shorter in type 1 diabetes patients. Only small numbers of individuals were included in the HLA sub-analyses, which left unresolved whether HLA type had any influence on TCRB rearrangement. Sequencing cDNA rather than genomic DNA could over-represent highly expressing activated cells, although activation and CD3 levels did not differ between groups.

The High Capacity cDNA Reverse Transcription Kit was used to reverse transcribe all of the isolated RNA, meaning that expressed TCRB transcripts were what got sequenced. Deep immunoSEQ sequencing was performed on naive, central memory and regulatory T cell samples, with an average of roughly 3.3 million total reads per sample. Sorted cells were lysed in RLT buffer and RNA was extracted with DNase-treated RNeasy Micro or Mini kits, depending on cell number. Each cell subset was processed on its own to prevent cross-contamination, while patient and healthy donor samples were processed together. The immunoSEQ multiplex PCR was used to amplify TCRB sequences from cDNA, yielding 87-bp fragments that span the CDR3 region. Amplicons were sequenced on the Illumina HiSeq platform. As for how the authors treated the data: Synthetic template baselines were used to correct PCR bias computationally, reads within Hamming distance 2 were collapsed together, and singletons that could not be merged were discarded. By aligning reads against IMGT, V, D and J genes, CDR3 length, and insertions or deletions at six rearrangement sites were assigned. Within each subset, clonotype counts were normalized to sorted cell number, after which true diversity and Gini coefficients were computed with the tcR R package. The overlap coefficient, calculated on TCRB nucleotide sequences, was used to quantify repertoire sharing. As a proxy for the pre-selection repertoire, out-of-frame TCRB sequences from naive cells were analyzed. Not all clones reach the TCRdb copy of this immuneACCESS table, which keeps in-frame sequences only. Checked studies attribute under half of the gap to unresolved V genes and leave the rest unexplained. The V and J calls and the clone size are those of that table, but D and trimming were determined from the DNA. The sample records 600,000 to 750,000 clones, over 10% of which are singletons. The ten largest clonotypes hold roughly 0.11% of the sample.

Rearrangement joined TRBV7-2 to TRBJ2-5, and 10 junctional nucleotides match TRBD1. The TCR originated in a man younger than 45 with type 1 diabetes. Specimen: naive CD4+ T cells from blood. The cell subset or site label for this specimen denotes: true naive CD4+ T cells. The CDR3 reads as follows: CASSLRQGAETQYF. The DNA sequence is as follows: TGTGCCAGCAGCTTAAGACAGGGGGCCGAGACCCAGTACTTC.